Described below is a single TCR beta chain sequence and its context. Its antigen remains unknown. The record originates from a study of cytomegalovirus exposure and HLA in healthy donors. The overall study: In an earlier analysis, approximately 120 million unique TCR beta sequences were found from some 180 million T cells. Tens of millions of unique TCRs, all from HLA-typed donors, were included in an early release of the data.

The study ran its PCR with 60 Vbeta and 13 Jbeta primers. In the original analysis: Later analysis identified tens of millions of unique TCR beta chains, about 11 million shared. Clones were read by immunoSEQ multiplex PCR, and TCRdb kept only the in-frame ones, dropping some. The V and J calls and the clone size are those of that table, but D and trimming were determined from the DNA. The top ten clones hold approximately 2.1% of a sample with about 170,000 clones, approximately 79% of them seen once. Study-level results: In a later analysis, a missense DCLRE1C variant was linked to TCR beta V- and J-gene trimming.

Deletions cut 5 bases from V and 7 bases from J, with 6 bases between. Germline loops: CDR1 SGHAT, CDR2 FQNNGV. CDR3 length: 10 residues. The chain links TRBV11-2 to TRBJ2-7; D unresolved. This TCR was sampled from a male donor in good health and CMV-seronegative. Sequencing was performed on PBMCs. The CDR3 DNA is TGTGCCAGCAGCGGCACAGAGCAGTACTTC. Amino acid sequence: CASSGTEQYF.